This entry describes one T cell receptor (beta chain). Antigen specificity is unknown. A second PCR of about 7 to 11 cycles used a sample-barcoded 5' primer and a J-beta primer mix. TCRdb processed the 5' RACE reads anew with MiXCR; each CDR3 protein has one entry. The sample yields hundreds of thousands of distinct CDR3 sequences, nearly 25% seen once. This sample is drawn from a study of blood T cells in healthy people across ages. Study findings and constraints: Donor CMV status was unknown, possibly confounding expanded clonotype changes. Roughly linear age-related decline in beta diversity appeared, significant by age 40.

The same data also went into a second study, on T cells of mothers and their children.

What was sequenced was blood. This TCR came from a boy aged 5-17 years in good health.

The CDR3 sequence is CASSPHTLPIYEQYF. CDR3 in DNA: TGCGCCAGCAGCCCACATACGTTGCCGATCTACGAGCAGTACTTC. The V and J genes are TRBV4-3 and TRBJ2-7; D ambiguous. Germline V lookup: CDR1 LGHNA, CDR2 YSLEER. Trimming left V 4 bases short and J 3 bases short, with 16 bases between. CDR3 length: 15 residues.